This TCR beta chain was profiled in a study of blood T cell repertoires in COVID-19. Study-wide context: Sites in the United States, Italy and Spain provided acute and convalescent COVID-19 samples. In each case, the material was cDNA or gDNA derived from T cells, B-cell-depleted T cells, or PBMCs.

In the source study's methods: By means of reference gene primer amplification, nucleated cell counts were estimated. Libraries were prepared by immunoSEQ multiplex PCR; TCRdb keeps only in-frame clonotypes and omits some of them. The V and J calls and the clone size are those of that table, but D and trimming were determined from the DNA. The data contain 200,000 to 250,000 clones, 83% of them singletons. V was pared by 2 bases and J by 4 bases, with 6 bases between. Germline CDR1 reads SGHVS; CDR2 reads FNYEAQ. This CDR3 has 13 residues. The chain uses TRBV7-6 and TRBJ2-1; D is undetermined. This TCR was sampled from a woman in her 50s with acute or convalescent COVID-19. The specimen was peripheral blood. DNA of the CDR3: TGTGCCAGCAGCTTAAGCGATTACAATGAGCAGTTCTTC. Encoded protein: CASSLSDYNEQFF.